The 11 T cell receptor beta chains below all came from one sample that was sequenced in a study of cytomegalovirus exposure and HLA in healthy donors. The PCR contained 60 Vbeta and 13 Jbeta primers. TCRdb keeps only in-frame clones here, not all; method: immunoSEQ multiplex PCR. Of approximately 150,000 clones in the sample, roughly four fifths were seen once. The sequenced sample consisted of PBMCs. These receptors came from a man aged 45-60 years in good health and CMV-seropositive.

The chain uses TRBV2 and TRBJ2-2; 12 bases are a match to TRBD2. CDR1 and CDR2 (germline): SNHLY, FYNNEI. Germline trimming cut 4 bases from V and 4 bases from J; bases unmatched to any gene: 4. The CDR3 runs to 16 residues. CDR3 bases: TGTGCCAGCAGTGCCCTAGCGGGGGGGACCACCGGGGAGCTGTTTTTT. Its translation: CASSALAGGTTGELFF.

V is TRBV28 and J is TRBJ1-1; TRBD1 is a possible D gene (5 bases). V was clipped by 3 bases and J by 1 base, with 9 bases between them. Germline V CDR1 and CDR2: MDHEN, SYDVKM. The CDR3 totals 14 residues. The CDR3 coding sequence is TGTGCCAGCAGTTTCCCGACAGCGAACACTGAAGCTTTCTTT. This encodes CASSFPTANTEAFF.

The chain joins TRBV9 to TRBJ2-5, with 8 bases identical to TRBD2. CDR1 is SGDLS and CDR2 is YYNGEE in the germline V gene. CDR3 length: 17 amino acids. J was trimmed by 4 bases and V by 2 bases; bases with no gene match: 13. CDR3 residues: CASSVSGRPEGGETQYF. CDR3 DNA sequence: TGTGCCAGCAGCGTGAGCGGGAGACCCGAGGGTGGAGAGACCCAGTACTTC. The entire variable domain, with the rest obtained from reference TRBV9 and TRBJ2-5, is as follows: DSGVTQTPKHLITATGQRVTLRCSPRSGDLSVYWYQQSLDQGLQFLIQYYNGEERAKGNILERFSAQQFPDLHSELNLSSLELGDSALYFCASSVSGRPEGGETQYFGPGTRLLVL.

The rearrangement joins TRBV5-4 to TRBJ1-1, with 9 bases fitting TRBD1. The CDR3 runs 14 residues. Germline V gene lookup returns CDR1 SGHNT and CDR2 YYREEE (reference sequence). Trimming at V came to 6 bases and at J to 5 bases, leaving 8 bases not matched to a gene. CDR3 DNA: TGTGCCAGCACCGGAGGGACAGGGCCGACTGAAGCTTTCTTT. Translated, it gives CASTGGTGPTEAFF.

This clone has only one observation. This chain connects TRBV7-3 to TRBJ2-2; maybe TRBD2 (6 bases). The CDR3 spans 14 residues. Germline V gene data show CDR1 as SGHTA and CDR2 as FQGTGA. Trimming shortened V by 5 bases and J by 9 bases, and 16 bases separated the two germline ends. The CDR3 nucleotides are TGTGCCAGCAGCCCAAATTCCGGGAGTAGGGAGCTGTTTTTT. It specifies CASSPNSGSRELFF.

The chain is built from TRBV28 and TRBJ2-7; D is possibly TRBD2 (6 bases). CDR3 length: 13 residues. Per the germline V gene, CDR1 is MDHEN and CDR2 is SYDVKM. V dropped 8 bases and J dropped 2 bases, with 13 bases sitting between them. The CDR3 sequence is CASGSGSPYEQYF. The CDR3 coding sequence is TGTGCCAGCGGGAGCGGGTCCCCCTACGAGCAGTACTTC.

The chain links TRBV19 to TRBJ1-1, with 9 nucleotides matching TRBD1. The CDR3 length is 15 residues. CDR1 is LNHDA, CDR2 SQIVND, per germline (reference sequence). The V gene end was trimmed by 7 bases and the J gene end by 6 bases; junction bases not matched to a gene: 12. In DNA, the CDR3 is TGTGCCAGTACTAGGCGTACTGGACAGGGGTCTGAAGCTTTCTTT. Amino acids: CASTRRTGQGSEAFF.

V is TRBV9 and J is TRBJ2-3; TRBD2 aligns across 14 bases. This CDR3 spans 17 amino acids. V shed 4 bases, J shed 6 bases, and the junction held 10 bases outside the gene matches. Germline CDR1 SGDLS, CDR2 YYNGEE. CDR3 nucleotides: TGTGCCAGCAGCTCGAGACTAGCGGGGGGGCAGCGGGATACGCAGTATTTT. Translated, it gives CASSSRLAGGQRDTQYF.

The chain is built from TRBV25-1 and TRBJ2-7, with 9 positions matching TRBD2. Germline V gene sequence: CDR1 MGHDK, CDR2 SYGVNS. This CDR3 contains 14 residues. With V trimmed by 4 bases and J by 3 bases, 4 bases remained unmatched. CDR3 DNA sequence: TGTGCCAGCAGTGTTAGCGGGAGACGCTACGAGCAGTACTTC. Amino acids: CASSVSGRRYEQYF.

This sequence joins TRBV2 and TRBJ1-5; TRBD1 aligns across 10 bases. This CDR3 region has 13 residues. The V gene's germline CDR1 is SNHLY and CDR2 FYNNEI. V was clipped by 10 bases and J by 7 bases; unmatched bases: 7. CDR3 coding DNA: TGTGCCACCCACGGACAGGGGGGACAGCCCCAGCATTTT. Translation: CATHGQGGQPQHF.

Regarding this clone: One junction end disagrees with the germline gene, perhaps due to a read error. The chain joins TRBV7-7 to TRBJ2-5; tentative D call: TRBD2 (7 bases). Germline V gives CDR1 SSHAT, CDR2 FNYEAQ (reference sequence). The CDR3 extends over 14 amino acids. Written as DNA, the CDR3 is TGTGCTAGCAGTCTCGCGGGGGCCCAAGAGACCCAGTACTTC. This gives the protein CASSLAGAQETQYF.